This T cell receptor (beta chain) was captured by sequencing in a study of blood T cell repertoires in COVID-19. Looking at the study overall: Acute and convalescent COVID-19 samples came from the United States, Italy and Spain.

In the original processing: Amplification from reference gene primers served as the basis for estimated nucleated cell counts. Profiling relied on immunoSEQ multiplex PCR, and the TCRdb table lists in-frame clones only, not all of them. From that table come the V and J calls and clone size; the DNA was used to work out D and trimming. Of about 89,000 clones detected, 87% appear once; the ten largest clones hold 15%. This CDR3 is 15 amino acids long. Germline values: CDR1 MDHEN, CDR2 SYDVKM. V lost 7 bases to trimming and J lost 6 bases; unmatched junction nucleotides: 10. Sequences were obtained from peripheral blood. This chain joins TRBV28 and TRBJ1-2; 11 bases align to TRBD1. This receptor was obtained from a male donor with acute or convalescent COVID-19. CDR3 in DNA: TGTGCCAGCATTCCTCCGTCGGACAGGGGGCATGGCTACACCTTC. Its translation is CASIPPSDRGHGYTF.